These 19 T cell receptor beta chains share one sample of origin, sequenced in a study of T cell responses to AZD1222 COVID-19 vaccine. The method was immunoSEQ multiplex PCR; TCRdb's version includes in-frame clones alone and lacks a portion of them. The sample holds around 140,000 clones, roughly nine tenths seen once. The source material was peripheral blood, sampled 28 days after the second dose of the MenACWY control vaccine. Receptors originate from an adult who received the MenACWY meningococcal vaccine as a control.

The chain is built from TRBV28 and TRBJ2-7, with D unresolved. The germline V gene encodes CDR1 MDHEN and CDR2 SYDVKM. This CDR3 has 13 residues. With 6 bases removed from V and 3 bases from J, the gap between germline ends came to 12 bases. The CDR3 DNA follows: TGTGCCAGCAGAGGGCAGGCCTACTACGAGCAGTACTTC. It specifies CASRGQAYYEQYF.

The chain combines TRBV30 with TRBJ1-2, with D possibly TRBD1 on 5 matching bases. The V end was cut by 3 bases, the J end by 2 bases, with 7 bases between. The CDR3 has 12 amino acids. Germline lookup yields CDR1 GTSNPN and CDR2 SVGIG (reference sequence). This CDR3 reads CAWRGLNYGYTF. CDR3 coding DNA: TGTGCCTGGAGGGGACTGAACTATGGCTACACCTTC.

This rearrangement joins TRBV7-9 to TRBJ2-7; D possibly corresponds to TRBD1 (6 bases). CDR1 and CDR2 (germline): SEHNR, FQNEAQ (reference sequence). CDR3 length: 16 residues. With 1 base removed from V and 3 bases from J, the gap between germline ends came to 16 bases. The CDR3 coding sequence is TGTGCCAGCAGCTTAGTCCAGTCGAGCAGGGGCTACGAGCAGTACTTC. This encodes CASSLVQSSRGYEQYF.

This chain links TRBV9 with TRBJ2-7; 7 bases agree with TRBD1. The V gene's germline CDR1 is SGDLS and CDR2 YYNGEE. This CDR3 spans 16 amino acids. Trimming removed 0 bases from V and 2 bases from J; junction bases left unmatched: 8. CDR3 region: CASSVAWDSLTYEQYF. CDR3 in DNA: TGTGCCAGCAGCGTAGCATGGGACAGCCTAACCTACGAGCAGTACTTC.

V and J are TRBV5-1 and TRBJ2-7; 12 positions match TRBD2. From germline, CDR1 is SGHRS and CDR2 YFSETQ. The CDR3 is 16 residues long. The V and J ends lost 0 bases and 9 bases, in that order; junction bases with no gene match: 10. The chain's CDR3 is CASSLAVGTSGSAQYF. The CDR3 DNA reads TGCGCCAGCAGCTTGGCCGTAGGGACTAGCGGGTCGGCGCAGTACTTC.

The V gene is TRBV7-2, the J gene TRBJ2-6, with TRBD1 identical over 11 bases. This CDR3 has 16 amino acids. CDR1 and CDR2 from the germline V gene are SGHTA and FQGNSA. V lost 6 bases and J lost 2; bases outside the gene matches: 3. In nucleotides, the CDR3 is TGTGCCAGCAGGAGGACAGGGGGCGCTGGGGCCAACGTCCTGACTTTC. It yields the protein CASRRTGGAGANVLTF.

The chain employs TRBV19 and TRBJ2-2, with unresolved D. Trimming took off 4 bases at V and 1 base at J, with 10 bases between the two ends. The length of the CDR3 is 15 residues. CDR1 is LNHDA and CDR2 is SQIVND in the germline V gene (reference sequence). This CDR3 is CASSTLEKNTGELFF. The CDR3 coding sequence is TGTGCCAGTAGTACACTGGAGAAGAACACCGGGGAGCTGTTTTTT.

J is TRBJ1-1 and V is TRBV5-6; D is undetermined. Germline assignment: CDR1 SGHDT and CDR2 YYEEEE. Trimming stripped 1 base from V and 0 bases from J, with 10 bases between. The CDR3 spans 15 residues. The CDR3 loop reads CASSLFGRMNTEAFF. CDR3 sequence (DNA): TGTGCCAGCAGCTTGTTCGGGAGGATGAACACTGAAGCTTTCTTT. The variable domain in full, completed from reference TRBV5-6 and TRBJ1-1, reads DAGVTQSPTHLIKTRGQQVTLRCSPKSGHDTVSWYQQALGQGPQFIFQYYEEEERQRGNFPDRFSGHQFPNYSSELNVNALLLGDSALYLCASSLFGRMNTEAFFGQGTRLTVV.

The chain recombines TRBV2 with TRBJ2-7; TRBD1 matches at 7 bases. The J segment lost 3 bases and the V segment lost 6 bases, leaving 8 bases of the junction unmatched. The CDR3 is made up of 14 amino acids. Germline V gene lookup returns CDR1 SNHLY and CDR2 FYNNEI. The CDR3, as DNA: TGTGCCAGCAGCCCGACAGGGATGAACTACGAGCAGTACTTC. Translated: CASSPTGMNYEQYF.

The genes are TRBV28 and TRBJ2-5; D could derive from TRBD1 or TRBD2 (6 bases each). Germline CDR1 is MDHEN and CDR2 is SYDVKM. This CDR3 contains 15 residues. Deletions cut 2 bases from V and 9 bases from J, with 19 bases between. This CDR3 reads CASSLSSSRGGPQYF. The CDR3 DNA reads TGTGCCAGCAGTTTAAGCTCCTCCCGTGGGGGGCCCCAGTACTTC.

This chain links TRBV27 with TRBJ2-1, with D possibly matching TRBD1 (5 bases). The CDR3 extends over 16 amino acids. The germline CDR1 and CDR2 sequences are MNHEY and SMNVEV (reference sequence). V was cut by 3 bases and J by 0 bases, with 12 bases left in between. The CDR3 here is CASSFNGAASYNEQFF. The DNA for the CDR3 is TGTGCCAGCAGTTTTAATGGGGCGGCCTCCTACAATGAGCAGTTCTTC.

CDR3 sequence reads: CASSIEGRDQPQHF. The CDR3 nucleotides read TGTGCCAGTAGTATAGAAGGGAGGGACCAGCCCCAGCATTTT. The chain carries TRBV19 and TRBJ1-5; maybe TRBD1 (5 bases). V lost 0 bases to trimming and J lost 7 bases, with 10 bases between them. Per the germline V gene, CDR1 is LNHDA and CDR2 is SQIVND (reference sequence). CDR3 length: 14 residues.

The V gene is TRBV11-3, the J gene TRBJ2-5; 14 bases line up with TRBD2. The CDR3 extends over 16 amino acids. Trimming removed 1 base from V and 4 bases from J; junction bases left unmatched: 2. From germline, CDR1 is SGHNT and CDR2 YENEEA. Here the CDR3 DNA reads TGTGCCAGCAGCTTAGGACTAGCGGGAGGGCCAGAGACCCAGTACTTC. Translation: CASSLGLAGGPETQYF.

The chain recombines TRBV28 with TRBJ2-1, with unresolved D. The CDR3 totals 16 residues. Looked up from germline, CDR1 is MDHEN and CDR2 is SYDVKM. Trimming stripped 6 bases from V and 2 bases from J, with 17 bases between. As DNA, the CDR3 is TGTGCCAGCAGCCCCCCGGGCAGGAAGACCTACAATGAGCAGTTCTTC. This gives the protein CASSPPGRKTYNEQFF.

The rearrangement joins TRBV29-1 to TRBJ2-7; maybe TRBD2 (5 bases). Germline CDR1 SQVTM, CDR2 ANQGSEA. V was pared by 6 bases and J by 0 bases, with 15 bases between. CDR3 length equals 14 residues. CDR3 bases: TGCAGCGTCATAACTAGTCTGGGCTCCTACGAGCAGTACTTC. This gives the protein CSVITSLGSYEQYF.

The chain combines TRBV14 with TRBJ1-6; D unclear. Trimming took off 4 bases at V and 10 bases at J, with 14 bases between the two ends. The CDR3 sequence is 14 residues long. The V gene's germline CDR1 is SGHDN and CDR2 FVKESK. The CDR3 reads CASSRGPSESPLHF. Written as DNA, the CDR3 is TGTGCCAGCAGCCGCGGGCCGTCAGAATCACCCCTCCACTTT.

The V and J genes are TRBV15 and TRBJ1-5, with D perhaps TRBD1 (5 bases). With 4 bases removed from V and 7 bases from J, the gap between germline ends came to 11 bases. CDR1 is LNHNV, CDR2 YYDKDF, per germline (reference sequence). The CDR3 extends over 13 amino acids. The CDR3 coding sequence is TGTGCCACCAGCACCGACAGTGGACAGCCCCAGCATTTT. It encodes CATSTDSGQPQHF.

The chain has TRBV30 and TRBJ1-6; D not resolved. Germline V gives CDR1 GTSNPN, CDR2 SVGIG (reference sequence). CDR3 length equals 12 residues. V was cut by 0 bases and J by 10 bases, with 7 bases left in between. The CDR3, as DNA: TGTGCCTGGAGTGTTAACGGGTCACCCCTCCACTTT. Residues: CAWSVNGSPLHF.

The chain employs TRBV19 and TRBJ2-5; 8 positions match TRBD1. The CDR3 is made up of 15 amino acids. Unmatched junction bases numbered 10, after V lost 5 bases and J lost 5 bases. Germline-derived CDR1 and CDR2 are LNHDA and SQIVND (reference sequence). The CDR3 sequence is CASSLGQGTSETQYF. In DNA form, the CDR3 reads TGTGCCAGTAGTCTTGGACAGGGTACTAGCGAGACCCAGTACTTC.